This is a list of T cell receptor beta chains from one sample in a study of T cell responses to AZD1222 COVID-19 vaccine. Using immunoSEQ multiplex PCR, the repertoire was profiled, and TCRdb retains in-frame clones only, with some absent. The sample holds 100,000 to 150,000 clones, 70% to 90% seen once. Here the sequenced sample was peripheral blood, taken on day 0 of AZD1222 vaccination. Receptors originate from an adult in good health. CDR3s include the opening cysteine and the closing phenylalanine or tryptophan. The order of the fields is D gene, J gene, V gene, clone size, CDR3 DNA, CDR3 protein. A D gene is named only where the DNA matches it firmly. Clone sizes are given selectively: once, few, many, or a class where the clone is expanded.

NA,TRBJ2-3,TRBV12-3/TRBV12-4,NA,TGTGCCAGCAGTTTTCCAGGGGATACGCAGTATTTT,CASSFPGDTQYF
NA,TRBJ2-5,TRBV5-1,NA,TGCGCCAGCAGCACGGGACGGGAAGGGGAGACCCAGTACTTC,CASSTGREGETQYF
TRBD1,TRBJ2-1,TRBV14,NA,TGTGCCAGCAGCCGGATACAGGGGGCATACAATGAGCAGTTCTTC,CASSRIQGAYNEQFF
NA,TRBJ1-5,TRBV7-8,once,TGTGCCAGCAGCTTAGTAAACAATCAGCCCCAGCATTTT,CASSLVNNQPQHF
NA,TRBJ2-7,TRBV18,NA,TGTGCCAGCTCACCAGCCGAAGGGGGAGTTTCCGACTTC,CASSPAEGGVSDF
TRBD1,TRBJ2-7,TRBV5-4,NA,TGTGCCAGCAGCCAGGGACAGGCACTCTCCTACGAGCAGTACTTC,CASSQGQALSYEQYF
NA,TRBJ2-1,TRBV10-3,NA,TGTGCCATCAGTAGCGGGACAGGCTTCGATGAGCAGTTCTTC,CAISSGTGFDEQFF
NA,TRBJ1-5,TRBV19,NA,TGTGCCAGTAGTATAGCAGGGAGCGGGCAGCCCCAGCATTTT,CASSIAGSGQPQHF
NA,TRBJ2-2,TRBV7-2,NA,TGTGCCAGCAGCTTAGTAGCGGACACCGGGGAGCTGTTTTTT,CASSLVADTGELFF
TRBD1,TRBJ2-5,TRBV28,NA,TGTGCCAGCATTCGTGGGCAGGGGGCAGGGGAGACCCAGTACTTC,CASIRGQGAGETQYF
NA,TRBJ1-2,TRBV28,NA,TGTGCCAGTCGGACTGCGGAGGATATGGGTGGCTACACCTTC,CASRTAEDMGGYTF
NA,TRBJ2-5,TRBV5-1,NA,TGCGCCAGCAGCTTGGACGGGATGCAAGAGACCCAGTACTTC,CASSLDGMQETQYF
NA,TRBJ1-2,TRBV19,NA,TGTGCCAGTAGTATGAGGGATTCTGGCTATGGCTACACCTTC,CASSMRDSGYGYTF
TRBD1,TRBJ2-5,TRBV7-2,NA,TGTGCCAGCAGCGCCGGGACAGTACAAGAGACCCAGTACTTC,CASSAGTVQETQYF